Listed below are T cell receptor beta chains from one sample, sequenced in a study of response to subunit inactivated influenza vaccine. TCRdb re-called the RT-PCR reads with MiXCR, one entry per CDR3 protein. The repertoire holds about 540,000 distinct CDR3 sequences, with 14% as singletons. The sample consisted of PBMCs from blood, taken approximately 13 days after vaccination. These receptors were taken from a man aged 50 to 60 who received an inactivated influenza vaccine. The CDR3 runs from the conserved cysteine through the conserved F or W. The D gene is left open where the match is weak. Size values are once, few and many counts, or a class for expanded clones, and some rows have none.

j_gene: TRBJ1-5; v_gene: TRBV12-3/TRBV12-4; abundance: -; d_gene: TRBD1; CDR3nt: TGTGCCAGCAGTCGCGGGACAGGGGCGTCACAGCCCCAGCATTTT; CDR3aa: CASSRGTGASQPQHF
j_gene: TRBJ2-5; v_gene: TRBV10-3; abundance: many; d_gene: -; CDR3nt: TGTGCCATCAGTGATGGGGTTTTGGAGACCCAGTACTTC; CDR3aa: CAISDGVLETQYF
j_gene: TRBJ2-1; v_gene: TRBV9; abundance: -; d_gene: TRBD2; CDR3nt: TGTGCCAGCAGCGCGGGACTAGCGTTCTACAATGAGCAGTTCTTC; CDR3aa: CASSAGLAFYNEQFF
j_gene: TRBJ2-7; v_gene: TRBV10-3; abundance: -; d_gene: -; CDR3nt: TGTGCCATCAGTGAGTGGGGGCGGACTCAAGACACCTACGAGCAGTACTTC; CDR3aa: CAISEWGRTQDTYEQYF
j_gene: TRBJ2-1; v_gene: TRBV7-2; abundance: few; d_gene: -; CDR3nt: TGTGCCAGCAGCCCCCTCACCGGGACGCGTGAGCAGTTCTTC; CDR3aa: CASSPLTGTREQFF
j_gene: TRBJ2-4; v_gene: TRBV5-1; abundance: -; d_gene: -; CDR3nt: TGCGCCAGCAGCTGGACGACAGGTCCCAAAAACATTCAGTACTTC; CDR3aa: CASSWTTGPKNIQYF
j_gene: TRBJ2-3; v_gene: TRBV4-2; abundance: few; d_gene: -; CDR3nt: TGTGCCAGCAGCCAAAATCTGTGGGGCGGCACAGATACGCAGTATTTT; CDR3aa: CASSQNLWGGTDTQYF
j_gene: TRBJ2-7; v_gene: TRBV18; abundance: -; d_gene: TRBD2; CDR3nt: TGTGCCAGCTCACCAACGGGGGGACTCGAGCAGTACTTC; CDR3aa: CASSPTGGLEQYF
j_gene: TRBJ1-6; v_gene: TRBV2; abundance: many; d_gene: -; CDR3nt: TGTGCCAGCAGTCAAGAGTTGGTCGGACCATTAATTCAGGCCCTCCACTTT; CDR3aa: CASSQELVGPLIQALHF
j_gene: TRBJ2-2; v_gene: TRBV7-3; abundance: -; d_gene: -; CDR3nt: TGTGCCAGCAGCTTAAATGGGGATTATTACGGGGAGCTGTTTTTT; CDR3aa: CASSLNGDYYGELFF
j_gene: TRBJ2-7; v_gene: TRBV18; abundance: -; d_gene: TRBD2; CDR3nt: TGTGCCAGCTCACCCGGGACTAGCGACTACGAGCAGTACTTC; CDR3aa: CASSPGTSDYEQYF